This T cell receptor (beta chain) comes out of a study of blood T cell repertoires in COVID-19. Data came from immunoSEQ multiplex PCR; TCRdb stores just in-frame clones and leaves some out. There are under 300,000 clones in the sample; more than 60% occur only once, and 3% to 4% lies in the top ten. V lost 5 bases to trimming and J lost 2 bases; unmatched junction nucleotides: 6. Germline V gene data show CDR1 as LNHDA and CDR2 as SQIVND (reference sequence). The CDR3 contains 15 residues. This clone was seen repeatedly, ten times or more. The source of this sequence is a woman aged 40 to 50 with active or convalescent COVID-19. The chain has TRBV19 and TRBJ1-5, with 7 bases fitting TRBD1. Sequencing used peripheral blood. The CDR3 bases are TGTGCCAGTAGTGGGCTCGGGACAGGCAATCAGCCCCAGCATTTT. Translated: CASSGLGTGNQPQHF.